A selection of T cell receptor beta chains follows, all from one sample in a study of long-term antiretroviral therapy in people with HIV. The data were produced by immunoSEQ multiplex PCR, yet TCRdb's version contains in-frame clones alone and is incomplete. Among more than 20,000 clones listed, around 80% were seen once. Sequenced here: unsorted PBMCs, sampled 0.5 years after starting antiretroviral therapy. Every receptor here comes from a man aged 18 to 30 with HIV. Both conserved end residues are part of each CDR3. The D gene is left open where the match is weak. Not all rows give a size; the values are once, few, many and, for expanded clones, a class.

d_gene	v_gene	abundance	j_gene	CDR3nt	CDR3aa
NA	TRBV4-3	few	TRBJ1-6	TGCGCCAGCAGCGGGAAGGCCTTAGGATCACCCCTCCACTTT	CASSGKALGSPLHF
NA	TRBV2	NA	TRBJ2-7	TGTGCCAGCAGCCCCACCTACGGGTCGGACGAGCAGTACTTC	CASSPTYGSDEQYF
NA	TRBV6-1	once	TRBJ1-5	TGTGCCAGCGGACGAGATCAGCCCCAGCATTTT	CASGRDQPQHF
NA	TRBV2	once	TRBJ2-3	TGTGCCAGCCGGGACCTTAGTACCGATACGCAGTATTTT	CASRDLSTDTQYF
NA	TRBV11-2	NA	TRBJ2-7	TGTGCCAGCAGCTTAGGGGCAGGGCTCTCCTACGAGCAGTACTTC	CASSLGAGLSYEQYF
NA	TRBV7-9	NA	TRBJ2-7	TGTGCCAGCAGCGGGGGACTGTCGGCAACCTACGAGCAGTACTTC	CASSGGLSATYEQYF
NA	TRBV12-5	NA	TRBJ1-2	TGTGCTAGTGGTTTGGGGACAGATCGGTATGGCTACACCTTC	CASGLGTDRYGYTF
NA	TRBV6-6	NA	TRBJ1-2	TGTGCCAGTCTGTCCAGGGCTTACTATGGCTACACCTTC	CASLSRAYYGYTF
NA	TRBV7-3	NA	TRBJ1-1	TGTGCCAGCAGCTTAATGCGACAGACTGAAGCTTTCTTT	CASSLMRQTEAFF
NA	TRBV7-9	few	TRBJ1-2	TGTGCCAGCAGCTTAGGGGAATCGGCTGGCTACACCTTC	CASSLGESAGYTF
NA	TRBV28	once	TRBJ2-1	TGTGCCAGCAGTTTCCCCCCCGGAGTGGCAACCTACAATGAGCAGTTCTTC	CASSFPPGVATYNEQFF
TRBD1	TRBV7-2	NA	TRBJ1-3	TGTGCCAGCAGCCAACACACGACAGGGGCGGGAAACACCATATATTTT	CASSQHTTGAGNTIYF
NA	TRBV30	NA	TRBJ1-1	TGTGCCTGGACGCGGGGCCTTAGGGCTGAAGCTTTCTTT	CAWTRGLRAEAFF
NA	TRBV5-5	few	TRBJ1-5	TGTGCCAGCAGCTCCGAATTAGGCCGGCAAAATCAGCCCCAGCATTTT	CASSSELGRQNQPQHF
NA	TRBV2	NA	TRBJ2-7	TGTGCCAGCAGTGACAGACTACCGCCCTACGAGCAGTACTTC	CASSDRLPPYEQYF
NA	TRBV12-5	NA	TRBJ1-1	TGTGCTAGTGCTCCGGCGGAGGGCACTGAAGCTTTCTTT	CASAPAEGTEAFF
NA	TRBV10-2	NA	TRBJ1-6	TGCGCCAGCTCCCCCGGGAATTCACCCCTCCACTTT	CASSPGNSPLHF
NA	TRBV9	NA	TRBJ2-5	TGTGCCAGCAGCGTAGGACAGGGAGGAGAGACCCAGTACTTC	CASSVGQGGETQYF
NA	TRBV28	NA	TRBJ1-3	TGTGCCAGCAGTTTTATTCGAGCGAACTCTGGAAACACCATATATTTT	CASSFIRANSGNTIYF
TRBD1	TRBV6-1	NA	TRBJ1-3	TGTGCCAGCAGTGACCGGACAGGGGTAGCCTTTCTATCTGGAAACACCATATATTTT	CASSDRTGVAFLSGNTIYF
NA	TRBV5-1	NA	TRBJ1-5	TGCGCCAGCAGCTTGGAAGGAGGTGAGCAGCCCCAGCATTTT	CASSLEGGEQPQHF
TRBD1	TRBV28	NA	TRBJ1-5	TGTGCCAGCAGTAGACAGGGGGGCAATCAGCCCCAGCATTTT	CASSRQGGNQPQHF
TRBD1	TRBV10-3	NA	TRBJ1-1	TGTGCCATCAGTGACTTTCCCGGGACAGATAACACTGAAGCTTTCTTT	CAISDFPGTDNTEAFF
NA	TRBV14	NA	TRBJ2-7	TGTGCCAGCAGCCAATCGGACGAGCAGTACTTC	CASSQSDEQYF
NA	TRBV27	few	TRBJ1-5	TGTGCCAGCAGCCTTAATCAGCCCCAGCATTTT	CASSLNQPQHF
TRBD1	TRBV5-1	NA	TRBJ1-3	TGCGCCAGCAGCTTGGGGGACAGATTTAGCTCTGGAAACACCATATATTTT	CASSLGDRFSSGNTIYF
TRBD1	TRBV6-5	once	TRBJ2-1	TGTGCCAGCAGTTACCGTGGACAGGGGTCGTACAATGAGCAGTTCTTC	CASSYRGQGSYNEQFF
NA	TRBV7-2	once	TRBJ2-7	TGTGCCAGCAGCTTCGTGCGAAATACCTACGAGCAGTACTTC	CASSFVRNTYEQYF
TRBD2	TRBV14	NA	TRBJ2-1	TGTGCCAGCAGCCAAGACGTAGCGGGAAAACGCAATGAGCAGTTCTTC	CASSQDVAGKRNEQFF
NA	TRBV7-9	NA	TRBJ2-7	TGTGCCAGCAGCGCCTTGGACAGCTACTACGAGCAGTACTTC	CASSALDSYYEQYF
NA	TRBV11-2	NA	TRBJ2-1	TGTGCCAGCAGCTTAGTTTCGGGGGAAATTTCCTACAATGAGCAGTTCTTC	CASSLVSGEISYNEQFF
NA	TRBV4-3	NA	TRBJ2-7	TGCGCCAGCAGCCAAGTCCCATCAGGAACTAGCACCTACGAGCAGTACTTC	CASSQVPSGTSTYEQYF
NA	TRBV7-9	NA	TRBJ2-7	TGTGCCAGCAGTTCTACGCCTGGCGAGCAGTACTTC	CASSSTPGEQYF
NA	TRBV29-1	once	TRBJ2-5	TGCAGCGTGCCACCCAGGGGCCTGAGGGAGACCCAGTACTTC	CSVPPRGLRETQYF
TRBD1	TRBV5-5	NA	TRBJ2-1	TGTGCCAGCAGCTTAGCGAGTTGGGACAGACTGTCCTACAATGAGCAGTTCTTC	CASSLASWDRLSYNEQFF
TRBD1	TRBV11-1	few	TRBJ1-1	TGTGCCAGCAGCCCCAGGGGGCGCGACACTGAAGCTTTCTTT	CASSPRGRDTEAFF
NA	TRBV19	NA	TRBJ1-1	TGTGCCAGTAGGGCAATTGGCCCGGCGGAAGCTTTCTTT	CASRAIGPAEAFF
NA	TRBV18	NA	TRBJ2-1	TGTGCCAGCTCACCAAAGGTCGGTGCGGCCAATGAGCAGTTCTTC	CASSPKVGAANEQFF
NA	TRBV21-1	NA	TRBJ2-5	TGTGCCAGCAGATCTGTGGGACTAGCGGGGGGCTCCCAGACCCAGTACTTC	CASRSVGLAGGSQTQYF
NA	TRBV7-2	NA	TRBJ2-7	TGTGCCAGCAGCTTAGGCGGCGGCAGCTACTACGAGCAGTACTTC	CASSLGGGSYYEQYF
NA	TRBV28	NA	TRBJ2-1	TGTGCCAGCAGTCACCAGGACAGCCCTGGGGGGAATGAGCAGTTCTTC	CASSHQDSPGGNEQFF
NA	TRBV19	few	TRBJ2-1	TGTGCCAGTAGCCATTCATGGGAGCAGTTCTTC	CASSHSWEQFF
NA	TRBV28	few	TRBJ1-5	TGTGCCAGCAGTCCCCCTGGTGGTAGCGAGCCCCAGCATTTT	CASSPPGGSEPQHF
NA	TRBV13	NA	TRBJ1-1	TGTGCCAGCAGCTTAGAAGGTTTCGCTGAAGCTTTCTTT	CASSLEGFAEAFF